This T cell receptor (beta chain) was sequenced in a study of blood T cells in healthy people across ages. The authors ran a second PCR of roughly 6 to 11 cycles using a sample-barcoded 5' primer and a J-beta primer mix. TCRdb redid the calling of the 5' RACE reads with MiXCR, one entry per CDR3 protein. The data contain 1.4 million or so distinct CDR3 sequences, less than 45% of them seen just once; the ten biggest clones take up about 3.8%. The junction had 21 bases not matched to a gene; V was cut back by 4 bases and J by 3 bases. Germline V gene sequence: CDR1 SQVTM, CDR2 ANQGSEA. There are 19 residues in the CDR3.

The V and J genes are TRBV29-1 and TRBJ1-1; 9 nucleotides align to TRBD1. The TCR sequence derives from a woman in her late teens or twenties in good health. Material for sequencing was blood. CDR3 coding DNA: TGCAGCGTTGTAGATACAGGGGGCGGGATCGGTATTAGGGACACTGAAGCTTTCTTT. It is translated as CSVVDTGGGIGIRDTEAFF.